Below are 21 T cell receptor beta chains sequenced from a single sample in a study of blood T cell repertoires in COVID-19. The protocol was immunoSEQ multiplex PCR, while the TCRdb copy is restricted to in-frame clones and leaves out a portion. The table records fewer than 450,000 clones, approximately 87% of them present only once. Sample: peripheral blood. These receptors originate from a woman in her forties or fifties with COVID-19, enrolled during active disease.

The chain employs TRBV16 and TRBJ2-7, with D possibly being TRBD1 (5 bases). The CDR3 has 16 residues. V was cut by 0 bases and J by 1 base, with 13 bases left in between. From germline, CDR1 is KGHSY and CDR2 FQNENV. For the CDR3, the DNA is TGTGCCAGCAGCCAATCTGGGGCAGGCTCGTCCTACGAGCAGTACTTC. Its protein is CASSQSGAGSSYEQYF.

The genes are TRBV6-1 and TRBJ2-3; D gene ambiguous. CDR1 and CDR2 (germline): MNHNS, SASEGT. The CDR3 consists of 15 residues. V lost 1 base and J 2 bases, leaving 10 bases between the germline ends. The CDR3 protein is CASSEGGTDTDTQYF. The CDR3 DNA sequence: TGTGCCAGCAGTGAAGGTGGCACCGACACAGATACGCAGTATTTT.

The chain has TRBV13 and TRBJ2-2, with D possibly matching TRBD1 (5 bases). The CDR3 loop spans 16 amino acids. The ends were cut back, 5 bases at V and 5 bases at J, with 18 bases in the middle. In germline, CDR1 is PRHDT, CDR2 FYEKMQ (reference sequence). CDR3 protein: CASSGRQPLSTGELFF. The CDR3 region has the DNA TGTGCCAGCAGCGGTAGACAGCCTTTGAGTACCGGGGAGCTGTTTTTT.

This rearrangement joins TRBV5-5 to TRBJ1-1; 7 bases map to TRBD1. CDR1 is SGHKS and CDR2 is YYEKEE in the germline V gene (reference sequence). J was trimmed by 11 bases and V by 6 bases; bases with no gene match: 19. CDR3 length: 15 residues. This CDR3 reads CASNIRGQGGRSAFF. The CDR3 nucleotides are TGTGCCAGCAACATACGAGGTCAGGGGGGTCGTTCGGCTTTCTTT. Full variable domain (outside the CDR3, taken from reference TRBV5-5 and TRBJ1-1): DAGVTQSPTHLIKTRGQQVTLRCSPISGHKSVSWYQQVLGQGPQFIFQYYEKEERGRGNFPDRFSARQFPNYSSELNVNALLLGDSALYLCASNIRGQGGRSAFFGQGTRLTVV.

This chain connects TRBV5-8 to TRBJ1-5, with 7 nucleotides matching TRBD1. CDR1 and CDR2 from the germline V gene are SGHTS and YDEGEE. This CDR3 region has 15 residues. The V and J ends lost 0 bases and 4 bases, in that order; junction bases with no gene match: 4. The CDR3 DNA sequence: TGTGCCAGCAGCTTGGAGGGACAGATTAATCAGCCCCAGCATTTT. This encodes CASSLEGQINQPQHF.

The chain uses TRBV3-1 (or the pseudogene TRBV3-2) and TRBJ2-2; weak D call: TRBD2 (5 bases). Trimming cost V 1 base and J 6 bases, with 6 bases left between them. CDR1 LGHDT and CDR2 YNNKEL come from the germline V gene (reference sequence). The CDR3 totals 13 residues. CDR3 nucleotides: TGTGCCAGCAGCCAAGTTAGCGCCGGGGAGCTGTTTTTT. It translates to CASSQVSAGELFF.

This chain connects TRBV5-1 to TRBJ1-3, with 7 bases aligning to TRBD1. After removal of 2 bases from V and 0 bases from J, the junction contained 5 bases not matched to a gene. Germline lookup yields CDR1 SGHRS and CDR2 YFSETQ. This CDR3 is 16 amino acids long. Here the CDR3 DNA reads TGCGCCAGCAGCTTAGAAGGACAGGACTCTGGAAACACCATATATTTT. This encodes CASSLEGQDSGNTIYF.

This CDR3 is CASSLVENTDTQYF. The CDR3 region has the DNA TGTGCCAGCAGCTTAGTAGAAAACACAGATACGCAGTATTTT. This chain uses TRBV11-2 with TRBJ2-3; no clear D gene. Trimming cost V 1 base and J 2 bases, with 7 bases left between them. CDR1 and CDR2 from the germline V gene are SGHAT and FQNNGV. The CDR3 is 14 amino acids. Filled out from reference TRBV11-2 and TRBJ2-3, the complete variable domain reads EAGVAQSPRYKIIEKRQSVAFWCNPISGHATLYWYQQILGQGPKLLIQFQNNGVVDDSQLPKDRFSAERLKGVDSTLKIQPAKLEDSAVYLCASSLVENTDTQYFGPGTRLTVL.

The chain combines TRBV20-1 with TRBJ1-2; TRBD1 matches at 7 bases. Germline V gives CDR1 DFQATT, CDR2 SNEGSKA (reference sequence). The CDR3 spans 11 residues. The trim removed 5 bases at V and 4 bases at J, leaving 1 base unmatched. CDR3 region: CSARTGYGYTF. In DNA, the CDR3 is TGCAGTGCTCGGACAGGCTATGGCTACACCTTC.

The V and J genes are TRBV5-1 and TRBJ1-1; D may be TRBD1 (6 bases). CDR1 and CDR2 from the germline V gene are SGHRS and YFSETQ. The length of the CDR3 is 14 residues. Between the trimmed V and J ends, which lost 4 bases and 5 bases, there was a span of 15 bases. The DNA of the CDR3 is TGCGCCAGCAGCCCTGACAGGTACGAAACTGAAGCTTTCTTT. It encodes CASSPDRYETEAFF.

This clone was observed a single time. The chain links TRBV7-9 to TRBJ1-5; D perhaps matches TRBD1 (5 bases). Germline V CDR1 and CDR2: SEHNR, FQNEAQ (reference sequence). V gave up 4 bases and J gave up 2 bases, with 9 bases separating them. The CDR3 totals 14 residues. This CDR3 reads CASSSKGGNQPQHF. The CDR3 DNA reads TGTGCCAGCAGCTCGAAAGGGGGCAATCAGCCCCAGCATTTT.

The chain links TRBV3-1 (or the pseudogene TRBV3-2) to TRBJ2-7, with 7 bases matching TRBD2. V was clipped by 4 bases and J by 2 bases; unmatched bases: 8. Germline CDR1 LGHDT, CDR2 YNNKEL (reference sequence). This CDR3 is 15 amino acids long. The DNA of the CDR3 is TGTGCCAGCAGCCTAGGACTAGTTTCTACCTACGAGCAGTACTTC. This encodes CASSLGLVSTYEQYF.

The chain combines TRBV7-8 with TRBJ2-7; D is possibly TRBD2 (6 bases). V was clipped by 2 bases and J by 7 bases, with 9 bases between them. This CDR3 is 12 amino acids long. Germline V CDR1 and CDR2: SGHVS, FQNEAQ. CDR3 bases: TGTGCCAGCAGCTTAAACGGAGGGGAGCAGTACTTC. Protein sequence: CASSLNGGEQYF.

The V call is TRBV28, the J call TRBJ1-1, with 7 bases identical to TRBD1. Germline V gives CDR1 MDHEN, CDR2 SYDVKM. V lost 4 bases to trimming and J lost 1 base; unmatched junction nucleotides: 3. This CDR3 has 14 amino acids. The CDR3 reads CASSSGGTNTEAFF. The DNA of the CDR3 is TGTGCCAGCAGTTCAGGGGGGACGAACACTGAAGCTTTCTTT.

This chain uses TRBV18 with TRBJ2-2; D unclear. V shed 5 bases and J shed 0 bases, with 13 bases lying between them. Germline values: CDR1 KGHSH, CDR2 LQKENI. This CDR3 is 16 amino acids long. The CDR3 sequence is CASSTVLVANTGELFF. CDR3 DNA sequence: TGTGCCAGCTCAACCGTGCTAGTCGCGAACACCGGGGAGCTGTTTTTT.

V gene TRBV19 combines with J gene TRBJ2-7; 7 positions match TRBD2. CDR3 length equals 15 residues. J gave up 0 bases and V 5 bases, and 7 bases lay outside the gene matches. Germline CDR1 and CDR2: LNHDA and SQIVND (reference sequence). The CDR3 loop is CASSPSSGSSYEQYF. The CDR3 DNA reads as TGTGCCAGTAGTCCGTCTAGCGGATCCTCCTACGAGCAGTACTTC. Full variable domain (outside the CDR3, taken from reference TRBV19 and TRBJ2-7): DGGITQSPKYLFRKEGQNVTLSCEQNLNHDAMYWYRQDPGQGLRLIYYSQIVNDFQKGDIAEGYSVSREKKESFPLTVTSAQKNPTAFYLCASSPSSGSSYEQYFGPGTRLTVT.

The chain joins TRBV7-9 to TRBJ2-3; TRBD1 matches at 8 bases. CDR3 length: 16 residues. Germline V lookup: CDR1 SEHNR, CDR2 FQNEAQ (reference sequence). Unmatched junction bases numbered 8, after V lost 4 bases and J lost 2 bases. CDR3: CASSSRQGSTTDTQYF. The CDR3 DNA sequence: TGTGCCAGCAGCTCTAGACAGGGGTCGACCACAGATACGCAGTATTTT.

The rearrangement joins TRBV5-4 to TRBJ2-3; D uncertain. From germline, CDR1 is SGHNT and CDR2 YYREEE (reference sequence). Trimming took off 5 bases at V and 3 bases at J, with 7 bases between the two ends. The CDR3 has 12 residues. The DNA of the CDR3 is TGTGCCAGCAGTTTCGGGACAGATACGCAGTATTTT. It yields the protein CASSFGTDTQYF.

This clone was picked up one time. The V gene is TRBV23-1, the J gene TRBJ2-1, with a tentative D call TRBD1 (6 bases). TRBV23-1 belongs to the ORF category, with a function that is uncertain. Deletions cut 6 bases from V and 5 bases from J, with 17 bases between. The CDR3 spans 15 residues. CDR3 sequence reads: CASSPPDRRNNEQFF. In nucleotides, the CDR3 is TGCGCCAGCAGCCCCCCCGACAGGAGAAACAATGAGCAGTTCTTC.

CDR3 sequence (DNA): TGTGCCAGCAGCCAAGGACTAGACGCTGGGGATGAGCAGTTCTTC. Protein product: CASSQGLDAGDEQFF. The chain links TRBV3-1 (or the pseudogene TRBV3-2) to TRBJ2-1; weak D call: TRBD2 (6 bases). The V end lost 1 base, the J end lost 8 bases, and 15 bases lay between the germline ends. The V gene's germline CDR1 is LGHDT and CDR2 YNNKEL (reference sequence). The CDR3 extends over 15 amino acids.

This rearrangement joins TRBV9 to TRBJ2-7; D perhaps matches TRBD2 (6 bases). CDR1 SGDLS and CDR2 YYNGEE come from the germline V gene. With 0 bases removed from V and 4 bases from J, the gap between germline ends came to 14 bases. The length of the CDR3 is 15 residues. CDR3 sequence reads: CASSVEASEEYEQYF. The CDR3 DNA reads as TGTGCCAGCAGCGTAGAGGCTAGCGAAGAATACGAGCAGTACTTC. The full variable domain, completed using reference TRBV9 and TRBJ2-7, is DSGVTQTPKHLITATGQRVTLRCSPRSGDLSVYWYQQSLDQGLQFLIQYYNGEERAKGNILERFSAQQFPDLHSELNLSSLELGDSALYFCASSVEASEEYEQYFGPGTRLTVT.